The clone carrying this T cell receptor (beta chain) was recorded only once. This sample is part of a study of blood T cell repertoires in COVID-19. Background on the study: Samples of COVID-19 (acute and convalescent) were obtained from the United States, Italy and Spain. Nucleic acid was either cDNA or gDNA, and it came from T cells, B-cell-depleted T cells, or PBMCs.

The authors' processing: The authors estimated nucleated cell counts from reference gene primer amplification. Repertoires were generated with immunoSEQ multiplex PCR, while TCRdb's copy carries only in-frame clones and drops some. Clone size and the V and J calls come from that table; the DNA yielded D and trimming. The sample shows around 160,000 clones, 82% of them seen only once. Sequenced: peripheral blood. This sequence was found in a human donor with acute or convalescent COVID-19. The donor label of this sample is uncertain.

The chain's CDR3 is CASSPSNEKLFF. The CDR3 nucleotides read TGTGCCAGTAGCCCGTCGAATGAAAAACTGTTTTTT. This chain links TRBV19 with TRBJ1-4; D is unresolved. Per the germline V gene, CDR1 is LNHDA and CDR2 is SQIVND (reference sequence). V lost 6 bases and J lost 5, with 7 bases in between. The CDR3 length is 12 residues.